A selection of T cell receptor beta chains follows, all from one sample in a study of blood T cell repertoires in COVID-19. TCRdb's table, derived via immunoSEQ multiplex PCR, lists solely in-frame clones and lacks some. This sample yields 140,000 to 150,000 clones, of which more than 75% are seen a single time; less than 45% belongs to the top ten. The specimen sequenced was peripheral blood. The receptors originated from a middle-aged man who had recovered from COVID-19. Each CDR3 is given with its conserved first and last residue. A D gene is named only where the DNA matches it firmly. Size tells how often a clone was seen (once, few, many) or the class of an expanded clone, and some rows leave it out.

DNA: TGTGCCAGCAGCCTCCTTGCAGGGGTCGTCGAGCAGTACTTC; CDR3: CASSLLAGVVEQYF; J: TRBJ2-7; D: .; size: .; V: TRBV3-1/TRBV3-2; length: 14
DNA: TGTGCCAGCAGCTTGGGGGAGGGCAGGGGGCGAGCCGGGGAGCTGTTTTTT; CDR3: CASSLGEGRGRAGELFF; J: TRBJ2-2; D: .; size: .; V: TRBV5-4; length: 17
DNA: TGCGCCGACACCGGGACAGGGGGCTACTACGAGCAGTACTTC; CDR3: CADTGTGGYYEQYF; J: TRBJ2-7; D: TRBD1; size: .; V: TRBV5-1; length: 14
DNA: TGTGCCAGCAGTTTCATGAATGAGCAGTTCTTC; CDR3: CASSFMNEQFF; J: TRBJ2-1; D: .; size: few; V: TRBV12-3/TRBV12-4; length: 11
DNA: TGCGCCAGCAGCCCCGGGACAGGACCCTATGAAGCTTTCTTT; CDR3: CASSPGTGPYEAFF; J: TRBJ1-1; D: TRBD1; size: few; V: TRBV4-3; length: 14
DNA: TGTGCCAGCACCCCGGGACAGGGAAGGTGGGAGCTGTTTTTT; CDR3: CASTPGQGRWELFF; J: TRBJ2-2; D: TRBD1; size: .; V: TRBV6-5; length: 14
DNA: TGTGCCAGCAGCTTATCACAGGGCGGGAATGAGCAGTTCTTC; CDR3: CASSLSQGGNEQFF; J: TRBJ2-1; D: .; size: .; V: TRBV7-8; length: 14
DNA: TGTGCCAGCAGCCCCCGGACTAGCGGGGGGGCGTATACGCAGTATTTT; CDR3: CASSPRTSGGAYTQYF; J: TRBJ2-3; D: TRBD2; size: .; V: TRBV5-6; length: 16
DNA: TGCGCCAGCAGCCTTATAGCGGGGGGGCCCTCAGATACGCAGTATTTT; CDR3: CASSLIAGGPSDTQYF; J: TRBJ2-3; D: TRBD2; size: .; V: TRBV4-3; length: 16
DNA: TGTGCCAGCAGCTTAGCATCGGAGGGGTTTCTCCCCATTAGCTATGGCTACACCTTC; CDR3: CASSLASEGFLPISYGYTF; J: TRBJ1-2; D: .; size: .; V: TRBV7-8; length: 19
DNA: TGCGCCAGCAGCTTGGACCTCCAGGGAGAGACCCAGTACTTC; CDR3: CASSLDLQGETQYF; J: TRBJ2-5; D: .; size: .; V: TRBV5-1; length: 14
DNA: TGTGCCAGCAGCTCACTGAGCTCCTATAATTCACCCCTCCACTTT; CDR3: CASSSLSSYNSPLHF; J: TRBJ1-6; D: .; size: .; V: TRBV25-1; length: 15
DNA: TGTGCCAGCAGCCTAGAGCGGCTAGCGGGGGGGCAGATAGATACGCAGTATTTT; CDR3: CASSLERLAGGQIDTQYF; J: TRBJ2-3; D: TRBD2; size: .; V: TRBV7-2; length: 18
DNA: TGTGCCAGCTCACCACCGGGGACAGGGGGCAAAGATGAGCAGTTCTTC; CDR3: CASSPPGTGGKDEQFF; J: TRBJ2-1; D: TRBD1; size: .; V: TRBV18; length: 16
DNA: TGTGCCAGCAGTCCGACAGGGTTGGACTACGAGCAGTACTTC; CDR3: CASSPTGLDYEQYF; J: TRBJ2-7; D: TRBD1; size: .; V: TRBV6-6; length: 14
DNA: TGTGCCAGCAGCTTAGGTGTGAGCTCTGGAAACACCATATATTTT; CDR3: CASSLGVSSGNTIYF; J: TRBJ1-3; D: .; size: .; V: TRBV13; length: 15
DNA: TGTGCCAGCTCACAGGGGGCAGGAGCGCCCGGGGAGCTGTTTTTT; CDR3: CASSQGAGAPGELFF; J: TRBJ2-2; D: TRBD1; size: .; V: TRBV18; length: 15
DNA: TGTGCCAGCTCACCGCTACAGGGGCGAGAGACCCAGTACTTC; CDR3: CASSPLQGRETQYF; J: TRBJ2-5; D: TRBD1; size: few; V: TRBV18; length: 14
DNA: TGTGCCAGTAGTACCCAATTGCAGGGTAATCAGCCCCAGCATTTT; CDR3: CASSTQLQGNQPQHF; J: TRBJ1-5; D: .; size: once; V: TRBV19; length: 15
DNA: TGTGCCAGCTCACCAGACAGGGCGACCGGGGAGCTGTTTTTT; CDR3: CASSPDRATGELFF; J: TRBJ2-2; D: TRBD1; size: .; V: TRBV18; length: 14
DNA: TGTGCCAGCAGCTTAGAGGTAGCGGCGAACACCGGGGAGCTGTTTTTT; CDR3: CASSLEVAANTGELFF; J: TRBJ2-2; D: .; size: .; V: TRBV7-6; length: 16
DNA: TGTGCCAGCACCAACAGAGGGGGGGGAGATACGCAGTATTTT; CDR3: CASTNRGGGDTQYF; J: TRBJ2-3; D: .; size: .; V: TRBV2; length: 14
DNA: TGTGCCAGCAGCTTTGGAGGGCCGGAGACCCAGTACTTC; CDR3: CASSFGGPETQYF; J: TRBJ2-5; D: .; size: .; V: TRBV7-9; length: 13
DNA: TGTGCCAGTAGTATAGTCCCGACAGGGGGGCCTCTCGGGGAGCTGTTTTTT; CDR3: CASSIVPTGGPLGELFF; J: TRBJ2-2; D: TRBD1; size: few; V: TRBV19; length: 17
DNA: TGCGCCAGCGGCAAGCGGGATAACACCGGGGAGCTGTTTTTT; CDR3: CASGKRDNTGELFF; J: TRBJ2-2; D: TRBD2; size: .; V: TRBV5-1; length: 14
DNA: TGTGCCAGCAGCTTGCCCGGGACAGGGCCTGGAAACACCATATATTTT; CDR3: CASSLPGTGPGNTIYF; J: TRBJ1-3; D: TRBD1; size: .; V: TRBV5-4; length: 16
DNA: TGTGCCAGTAGTAGCGATCGCGGGGCCCGGGAGACCCAGTACTTC; CDR3: CASSSDRGARETQYF; J: TRBJ2-5; D: .; size: .; V: TRBV19; length: 15
DNA: TGTGCCAGCAGTTACCTAGGCAGCTCTGGAAACACCATATATTTT; CDR3: CASSYLGSSGNTIYF; J: TRBJ1-3; D: .; size: .; V: TRBV6-5; length: 15
DNA: TGTGCCAGCAGCCAAGATTGGCCTAGCGGGGGGGGTGAGCAGTTCTTC; CDR3: CASSQDWPSGGGEQFF; J: TRBJ2-1; D: TRBD2; size: .; V: TRBV3-1/TRBV3-2; length: 16
DNA: TGTGCCAGCAGTTGGACTAGCGGACCAGACGAGCAGTACTTC; CDR3: CASSWTSGPDEQYF; J: TRBJ2-7; D: TRBD2; size: .; V: TRBV6-2/TRBV6-3; length: 14
DNA: TGTGCCAGTAGTATACTATCTACAGGGGAAACCTATGGCTACACCTTC; CDR3: CASSILSTGETYGYTF; J: TRBJ1-2; D: TRBD1; size: .; V: TRBV19; length: 16
DNA: TGTGCCAGCAGCGCCCAGGGAAACACTGAAGCTTTCTTT; CDR3: CASSAQGNTEAFF; J: TRBJ1-1; D: .; size: few; V: TRBV16; length: 13
DNA: TGTGCCAGCAGCTTGGCCGGGGGGTCCACAGATACGCAGTATTTT; CDR3: CASSLAGGSTDTQYF; J: TRBJ2-3; D: TRBD2; size: .; V: TRBV5-6; length: 15
DNA: TGTGCCAGCAGTGAAGCAGCGATCACTGAAGCTTTCTTT; CDR3: CASSEAAITEAFF; J: TRBJ1-1; D: .; size: .; V: TRBV2; length: 13
DNA: TGTGCCAGCAGTTACTCCATTAGCGGGAGCGCGGGGACCCAGTACTTC; CDR3: CASSYSISGSAGTQYF; J: TRBJ2-5; D: TRBD2; size: once; V: TRBV6-2/TRBV6-3; length: 16
DNA: TGTGCCAGCAGTAGACAGAGCAACTATGGCTACACCTTC; CDR3: CASSRQSNYGYTF; J: TRBJ1-2; D: .; size: few; V: TRBV2; length: 13
DNA: TGTGCCAGCAGTGAACTAGAGGTCGGGGAGCTGTTTTTT; CDR3: CASSELEVGELFF; J: TRBJ2-2; D: .; size: .; V: TRBV2; length: 13
DNA: TGTGCCAGCGGTGCGCTAGCCATGAACACTGAAGCTTTCTTT; CDR3: CASGALAMNTEAFF; J: TRBJ1-1; D: .; size: .; V: TRBV19; length: 14
DNA: TGTGCCAGCAGTCCCCCGACAGGGATGACTGAAGCTTTCTTT; CDR3: CASSPPTGMTEAFF; J: TRBJ1-1; D: TRBD1; size: few; V: TRBV27; length: 14
DNA: TGTGCCAGCAGCAACCTACCGAACACTGAAGCTTTCTTT; CDR3: CASSNLPNTEAFF; J: TRBJ1-1; D: .; size: .; V: TRBV6-5; length: 13
DNA: TGTGCCAGCAGTCCGTTTTCTTCACCCCTCCACTTT; CDR3: CASSPFSSPLHF; J: TRBJ1-6; D: .; size: .; V: TRBV6-5; length: 12
DNA: TGTGCCAGCTCAGCCACAGGGGGACTAGCGGGTTCTAGCTCCTACAATGAGCAGTTCTTC; CDR3: CASSATGGLAGSSSYNEQFF; J: TRBJ2-1; D: TRBD2; size: .; V: TRBV18; length: 20
DNA: TGTGCCAGCAGTGAACCAACGACAGGGACCTACACTGAAGCTTTCTTT; CDR3: CASSEPTTGTYTEAFF; J: TRBJ1-1; D: TRBD1; size: .; V: TRBV6-4; length: 16
DNA: TGTGCTAGTGGTTTGGTAACCTATCGGGACAGGAACACTGAAGCTTTCTTT; CDR3: CASGLVTYRDRNTEAFF; J: TRBJ1-1; D: TRBD1; size: .; V: TRBV12-5; length: 17
DNA: TGCGCCAGCAGCTGGACAGGGGGTGGTGGGGCCAACGTCCTGACTTTC; CDR3: CASSWTGGGGANVLTF; J: TRBJ2-6; D: TRBD1; size: few; V: TRBV5-1; length: 16
DNA: TGCGCCAGCAGTCTAGACAGGGGGCTCACTGAAGCTTTCTTT; CDR3: CASSLDRGLTEAFF; J: TRBJ1-1; D: TRBD1; size: .; V: TRBV4-3; length: 14
DNA: TGCGCCAGCAGGACCGGGAGGAACACTGAAGCTTTCTTT; CDR3: CASRTGRNTEAFF; J: TRBJ1-1; D: .; size: .; V: TRBV10-1; length: 13
DNA: TGCGCCAGCAGCCGCTCCGGAGATCCCAAGAACACTGAAGCTTTCTTT; CDR3: CASSRSGDPKNTEAFF; J: TRBJ1-1; D: .; size: .; V: TRBV5-1; length: 16
DNA: TGTGCCACCAGCAGGACTAACTGGGGGACAGAGTACCAAGAGACCCAGTACTTC; CDR3: CATSRTNWGTEYQETQYF; J: TRBJ2-5; D: TRBD1; size: .; V: TRBV15; length: 18
DNA: TGTGCCAGCAGCCCACTTCTAGGGGGACAGGGGTACCAAGAGACCCAGTACTTC; CDR3: CASSPLLGGQGYQETQYF; J: TRBJ2-5; D: TRBD1; size: .; V: TRBV3-1/TRBV3-2; length: 18